This T cell receptor beta chain stems from a study of response to subunit inactivated influenza vaccine. The study's findings and limits: It was suggested by the authors that few new T cells are recruited by each seasonal influenza vaccination.

CDR1 and CDR2 from the germline V gene are SGDLS and YYNGEE. This CDR3 spans 16 amino acids. V lost 0 bases to trimming and J lost 7 bases; unmatched junction nucleotides: 11. TCRdb fed the RT-PCR reads into MiXCR, producing one record per CDR3 protein. This repertoire shows roughly 650,000 distinct CDR3 sequences, around 13% found once; its top ten account for roughly 7.2%. A note on this clonotype: The antigen remains undetermined.

V is TRBV9 and J is TRBJ2-7; TRBD2 matches 9 bases. The sequence came from a man aged 50 or older who received an inactivated influenza vaccine. The specimen comprised PBMCs from blood, sampled 14 days before vaccination. The CDR3 loop reads CASSVGGREGLLEQYF. DNA for the CDR3: TGTGCCAGCAGCGTAGGAGGGCGGGAGGGCCTTCTTGAGCAGTACTTC.